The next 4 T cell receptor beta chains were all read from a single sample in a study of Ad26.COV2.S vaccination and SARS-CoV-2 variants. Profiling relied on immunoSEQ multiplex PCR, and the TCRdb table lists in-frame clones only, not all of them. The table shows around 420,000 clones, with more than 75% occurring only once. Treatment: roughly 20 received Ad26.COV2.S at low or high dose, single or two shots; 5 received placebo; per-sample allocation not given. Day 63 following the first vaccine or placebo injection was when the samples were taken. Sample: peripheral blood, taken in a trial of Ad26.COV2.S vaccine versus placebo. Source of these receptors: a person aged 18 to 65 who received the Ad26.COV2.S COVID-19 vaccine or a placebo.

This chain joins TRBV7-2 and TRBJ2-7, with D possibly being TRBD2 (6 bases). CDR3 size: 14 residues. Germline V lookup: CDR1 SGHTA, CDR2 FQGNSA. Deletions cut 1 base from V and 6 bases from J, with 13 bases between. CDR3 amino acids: CASSLGGTYGEQYF. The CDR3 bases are TGTGCCAGCAGCTTAGGGGGGACTTACGGCGAGCAGTACTTC.

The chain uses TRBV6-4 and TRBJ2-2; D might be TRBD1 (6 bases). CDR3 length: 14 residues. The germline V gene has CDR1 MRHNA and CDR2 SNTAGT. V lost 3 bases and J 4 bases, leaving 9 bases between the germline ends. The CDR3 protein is CASSEGARTGELFF. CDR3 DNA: TGTGCCAGCAGTGAGGGGGCGCGCACCGGGGAGCTGTTTTTT.

The CDR3 here is CASSGKGQPQHF. CDR3 nucleotides: TGTGCCAGCAGTGGGAAAGGTCAGCCCCAGCATTTT. V is TRBV28 and J is TRBJ1-5; D is ambiguous. Per the germline V gene, CDR1 is MDHEN and CDR2 is SYDVKM. Trimming stripped 5 bases from V and 6 bases from J, with 8 bases between. CDR3 length: 12 amino acids.

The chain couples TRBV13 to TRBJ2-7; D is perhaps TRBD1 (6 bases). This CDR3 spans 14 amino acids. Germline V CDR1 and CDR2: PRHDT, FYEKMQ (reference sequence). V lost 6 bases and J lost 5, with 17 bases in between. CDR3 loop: CASRRGGRNHEQYF. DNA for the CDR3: TGTGCCAGCAGGCGAGGGGGTAGGAACCACGAGCAGTACTTC. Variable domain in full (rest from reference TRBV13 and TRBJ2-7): AAGVIQSPRHLIKEKRETATLKCYPIPRHDTVYWYQQGPGQDPQFLISFYEKMQSDKGSIPDRFSAQQFSDYHSELNMSSLELGDSALYFCASRRGGRNHEQYFGPGTRLTVT.